This T cell receptor (beta chain) was recorded in a study of Ad26.COV2.S vaccination and SARS-CoV-2 variants. Study summary: The study gave Ad26.COV2.S intramuscularly, once or twice 56 days apart. General study findings and limits: Considerable breadth of spike-specific CD8+ and CD4+ T cell responses has reportedly been documented following vaccination.

To note about this clone: Its target is unknown.

Documented treatment: roughly 20 received Ad26.COV2.S at low or high dose, single or two shots; 5 received placebo; per-sample allocation not given. Repertoires come from day 63 after the first vaccine or placebo injection. The assay was immunoSEQ multiplex PCR, and TCRdb's table has in-frame clones only and misses some. Among hundreds of thousands of clones, more than 70% were seen once, and the ten largest hold approximately 1.5%. The material was peripheral blood, obtained in a trial of Ad26.COV2.S vaccine versus placebo. The origin of this receptor is a person between 18 and 60 years old who received the Ad26.COV2.S COVID-19 vaccine or a placebo.

CDR3 amino acids: CAWSVPPSTEEKLFF. As DNA, the CDR3 is TGTGCCTGGAGTGTGCCCCCCTCAACTGAGGAAAAACTGTTTTTT. V and J are TRBV30 and TRBJ1-4; no clear D. Germline CDR1 reads GTSNPN; CDR2 reads SVGIG (reference sequence). The CDR3 consists of 15 residues. The ends were cut back, 0 bases at V and 8 bases at J, with 16 bases in the middle. Combining the CDR3 with reference TRBV30 and TRBJ1-4 gives the whole variable domain SQTIHQWPATLVQPVGSPLSLECTVEGTSNPNLYWYRQAAGRGLQLLFYSVGIGQISSEVPQNLSASRPQDRQFILSSKKLLLSDSGFYLCAWSVPPSTEEKLFFGSGTQLSVL.